This TCR beta chain originates from a study of blood T cell repertoires in COVID-19. Looking at the study overall: Sample material is recorded as cDNA or gDNA derived from T cells, B-cell-depleted T cells, or PBMCs.

CDR1 SNHLY and CDR2 FYNNEI come from the germline V gene. The CDR3 is made up of 16 amino acids. The V end lost 0 bases, the J end lost 1 base, and 12 bases lay between the germline ends. Produced via immunoSEQ multiplex PCR; TCRdb's table is partial and in-frame only. The table has hundreds of thousands of clones, about 85% seen once. This clone was picked up one time. The rearrangement links TRBV2 to TRBJ1-2; tentative D call: TRBD1 (6 bases). Sequences were obtained from PBMCs or T cells enriched from blood (not recorded which). The sequence was obtained from a woman aged 45 to 65 who had recovered from COVID-19. CDR3 sequence: CASSEAGQGFNYGYTF. The CDR3 bases are TGTGCCAGCAGTGAAGCTGGGCAGGGGTTTAACTATGGCTACACCTTC.